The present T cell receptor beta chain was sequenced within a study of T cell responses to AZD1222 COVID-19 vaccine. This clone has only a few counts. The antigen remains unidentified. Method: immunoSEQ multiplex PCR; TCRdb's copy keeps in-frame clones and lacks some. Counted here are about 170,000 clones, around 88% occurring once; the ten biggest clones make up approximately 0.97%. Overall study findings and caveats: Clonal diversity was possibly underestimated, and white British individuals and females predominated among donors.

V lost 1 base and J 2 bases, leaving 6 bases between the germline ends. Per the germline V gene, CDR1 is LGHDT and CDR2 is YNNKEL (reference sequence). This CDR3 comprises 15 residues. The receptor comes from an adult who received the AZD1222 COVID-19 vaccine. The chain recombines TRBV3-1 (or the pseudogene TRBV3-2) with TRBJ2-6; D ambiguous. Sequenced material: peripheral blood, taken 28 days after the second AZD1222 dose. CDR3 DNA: TGTGCCAGCAGCCAAGGCCTGGCTGGGGCCAACGTCCTGACTTTC. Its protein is CASSQGLAGANVLTF.